The rows below give T cell receptor beta chains drawn from one sample of a study of metastatic and nonmetastatic thyroid tumors. TCRdb re-called clones from the PCR reads using MiXCR. The repertoire holds 16,000 or so clones, with less than 25% as singletons. The specimen was tumor tissue. The source is a male donor with papillary thyroid cancer or a benign thyroid nodule (not recorded which). Some clones in this sample may be carry-over from other donors' samples. Each CDR3 is given with its conserved first and last residue. The D gene is left open where the match is weak. Clone size is stated in some rows and not others, as once, few, many or a class when expanded.

J	D	V	size	DNA	CDR3
TRBJ1-1	.	TRBV19	many	TGTGCCAGTAGTACTGGACAGTTGATGAACACTGAAGCTTTCTTT	CASSTGQLMNTEAFF
TRBJ2-3	.	TRBV7-8	.	TGTGCCAGCAGCTTAACTCAGATAGATACGCAGTATTTT	CASSLTQIDTQYF
TRBJ2-7	TRBD1	TRBV20-1	.	TGCAGTGCTAGTGCCACAGGGGCCTACGAGCAGTACTTC	CSASATGAYEQYF
TRBJ2-7	.	TRBV2	few	TGTGCCATCAGGGGCTGGCGTTCCAACTCCTACGAGCAGTACTTC	CAIRGWRSNSYEQYF
TRBJ2-7	TRBD1	TRBV18	many	TGTGCCAGCTCACCCTCGGGGACAGCCTACGAGCAGTACTTC	CASSPSGTAYEQYF
TRBJ1-1	.	TRBV20-1	.	TGCAGTCCTCCCAAGTCCGGCCCGGACACTGAAGCTTTCTTT	CSPPKSGPDTEAFF
TRBJ2-7	.	TRBV12-3/TRBV12-4	many	TGTGCCAGCCGAGGTGGCTCCTACGAGCAGTACTTC	CASRGGSYEQYF
TRBJ1-1	.	TRBV6-2/TRBV6-3	few	TGTGCCAGCAGTTACTCGATGGCTAGTGAAGCTTTCTTT	CASSYSMASEAFF
TRBJ2-7	.	TRBV28	.	TGTGCCAGCAGTTTAGCCGGGATCTACGAGCAGTACTTC	CASSLAGIYEQYF
TRBJ2-3	TRBD2	TRBV30	many	TGTGCCTGGAGTGTACAGGGTAGGGCTAGCGGGAGTACAGATACGCAGTATTTT	CAWSVQGRASGSTDTQYF
TRBJ2-1	.	TRBV5-4	.	TGTGCCAGCAGCTTGGTCGTGATGGCGGGTGGGCCGAATGAGCAGTTCTTC	CASSLVVMAGGPNEQFF
TRBJ1-6	.	TRBV4-1	.	TGCGCCAGCAGCCAAGATTGGGGGGTTTCGAGGAATTCACCCCTCCACTTT	CASSQDWGVSRNSPLHF
TRBJ2-3	.	TRBV30	medium-sized	TGTGCCTGGAGCCTAGGACACACAGATACGCAGTATTTT	CAWSLGHTDTQYF
TRBJ1-2	.	TRBV28	medium-sized	TGTGCCAGCACCTCCTGGAAGGATGGTGGCTACACCTTC	CASTSWKDGGYTF
TRBJ2-3	.	TRBV28	few	TGTGCCAGCAGTGCAGACAGCACGGATACGCAGTATTTT	CASSADSTDTQYF
TRBJ1-2	.	TRBV30	few	TGTGCCTGGTTCGAAATGGGCCCCAAGGGCTCCTATGGCTACACCTTC	CAWFEMGPKGSYGYTF
TRBJ2-5	.	TRBV6-1	many	TGTGCCAGCAGCCAACCCAGGGTCCAAGAGACCCAGTACTTC	CASSQPRVQETQYF
TRBJ1-1	.	TRBV2	.	TGTGCCAGCAGTCCGGGTAGAACTGAAGCTTTCTTT	CASSPGRTEAFF
TRBJ2-6	.	TRBV2	many	TGTGCCAGCACCACGAACAGGGCTGGGGCCAACGTCCTGACTTTC	CASTTNRAGANVLTF
TRBJ2-5	TRBD2	TRBV14	many	TGTGCCAGCCGCGAAGCGGGAGTAGAGACCCAGTACTTC	CASREAGVETQYF
TRBJ1-1	TRBD1	TRBV5-1	.	TGCGCCAGCAGCTTGACAGGGGAAGGAACTGGAGCTTTCTTT	CASSLTGEGTGAFF
TRBJ2-6	.	TRBV7-6	.	TGTGCCAGCAGCTCCTTCAGTGTCTCTGGGGCCAACGTCCTGACTTTC	CASSSFSVSGANVLTF
TRBJ2-2	.	TRBV11-2	many	TGTGCCAGCAGCTTGGGCAGGGTGAACGGGGAGCTGTTTTTT	CASSLGRVNGELFF
TRBJ2-3	.	TRBV7-9	many	TGTGCCAGCAGCCGAGGCACCCGCGATACGCAGTATTTT	CASSRGTRDTQYF
TRBJ2-7	.	TRBV3-1	many	TGTGCCAGCAGCCCTTCCGACGGAAGCTCCTACGAGCAGTACTTC	CASSPSDGSSYEQYF
TRBJ2-5	.	TRBV7-9	many	TGTGCCAGCAGCTTGAGAGGGATTGAGGAGACCCAGTACTTC	CASSLRGIEETQYF
TRBJ1-1	.	TRBV6-1	.	TGTGCCAGCAGGGCCCCGACTGAAGCTTTCTTT	CASRAPTEAFF
TRBJ1-1	.	TRBV5-1	medium-sized	TGCGCCAGCAGCTTGGAAGGGGCTGAAGCTTTCTTT	CASSLEGAEAFF